This is a list of T cell receptor beta chains from one sample in a study of identical twins. TCRdb itself ran the 5' RACE reads through MiXCR, one entry per CDR3 protein. Of hundreds of thousands of distinct CDR3 sequences detected, 9% to 15% appear once; the ten largest clones hold around 1.6%. The same sample was also used in a study of yellow fever vaccine responses in identical twins.

Sequencing was performed on PBMCs. The source of these receptors is a woman aged 18-30 years in good health. CDR3s include the opening cysteine and the closing phenylalanine or tryptophan. D genes are given only for firm matches. The size entry is marked missing in some rows and otherwise reads once, few, many or a size class.

v_call: TRBV19; clone_size: NA; cdr3_length: 14; j_call: TRBJ2-5; d_call: NA; cdr3_nt: TGTGCCAGTAGCCCGGGATCTCCAAGAGAGACCCAGTACTTC; cdr3_aa: CASSPGSPRETQYF
v_call: TRBV12-3/TRBV12-4; clone_size: NA; cdr3_length: 14; j_call: TRBJ2-3; d_call: TRBD2; cdr3_nt: TGTGCCAGCCTGGCGGGGGGGGGTACAGATACGCAGTATTTT; cdr3_aa: CASLAGGGTDTQYF
v_call: TRBV12-3/TRBV12-4; clone_size: many; cdr3_length: 14; j_call: TRBJ2-1; d_call: NA; cdr3_nt: TGTGCCAGCAGTTACGGGTCCGCCTACAATGAGCAGTTCTTC; cdr3_aa: CASSYGSAYNEQFF
v_call: TRBV4-1; clone_size: NA; cdr3_length: 16; j_call: TRBJ2-2; d_call: NA; cdr3_nt: TGCGCCAGCAGCCAACGGGACTCCGGGACCACCGGGGAGCTGTTTTTT; cdr3_aa: CASSQRDSGTTGELFF
v_call: TRBV6-5; clone_size: few; cdr3_length: 14; j_call: TRBJ1-2; d_call: TRBD1; cdr3_nt: TGTGCCAGCAGTTACGGGACAGTTGGTTATGGCTACACCTTC; cdr3_aa: CASSYGTVGYGYTF
v_call: TRBV15; clone_size: NA; cdr3_length: 15; j_call: TRBJ1-5; d_call: NA; cdr3_nt: TGTGCCACCAGCAGTGACTTCCTTTTTAATCAGCCCCAGCATTTT; cdr3_aa: CATSSDFLFNQPQHF
v_call: TRBV2; clone_size: NA; cdr3_length: 13; j_call: TRBJ2-1; d_call: NA; cdr3_nt: TGTGCCAGCAGCCGCCGAGGGGGGGATGAGCAGTTCTTC; cdr3_aa: CASSRRGGDEQFF
v_call: TRBV20-1; clone_size: few; cdr3_length: 16; j_call: TRBJ2-3; d_call: TRBD2; cdr3_nt: TGCAGTGCTAGCGGAAGTAGCGGGATGAGTCCAGATACGCAGTATTTT; cdr3_aa: CSASGSSGMSPDTQYF
v_call: TRBV28; clone_size: few; cdr3_length: 13; j_call: TRBJ1-3; d_call: NA; cdr3_nt: TGTGCCAGCACCCTGGAGGGGGTAAACACCATATATTTT; cdr3_aa: CASTLEGVNTIYF
v_call: TRBV6-1; clone_size: few; cdr3_length: 12; j_call: TRBJ2-1; d_call: NA; cdr3_nt: TGTGCCAGCAGTGCCGTTGGGGATGAGCAGTTCTTC; cdr3_aa: CASSAVGDEQFF
v_call: TRBV29-1; clone_size: NA; cdr3_length: 12; j_call: TRBJ2-7; d_call: TRBD2; cdr3_nt: TGCAGCGTTCGGACTAGCAGCTACGAGCAGTACTTC; cdr3_aa: CSVRTSSYEQYF
v_call: TRBV25-1; clone_size: few; cdr3_length: 16; j_call: TRBJ1-1; d_call: NA; cdr3_nt: TGTGCCAGCAGTGAATTAAAGGTGAAGTTTGGAACTGAAGCTTTCTTT; cdr3_aa: CASSELKVKFGTEAFF
v_call: TRBV27; clone_size: few; cdr3_length: 17; j_call: TRBJ2-3; d_call: TRBD2; cdr3_nt: TGTGCCAGCAGTTTCGGTCTAGCGGGAGGGCCTACAGATACGCAGTATTTT; cdr3_aa: CASSFGLAGGPTDTQYF
v_call: TRBV5-1; clone_size: few; cdr3_length: 16; j_call: TRBJ2-5; d_call: NA; cdr3_nt: TGCGCCAGCAGCTTGGGTTCAGGGACAACACAAGAGACCCAGTACTTC; cdr3_aa: CASSLGSGTTQETQYF
v_call: TRBV20-1; clone_size: NA; cdr3_length: 12; j_call: TRBJ1-1; d_call: TRBD1; cdr3_nt: TGCAGTGCTAGAGGGGACAGGGCTGAAGCTTTCTTT; cdr3_aa: CSARGDRAEAFF
v_call: TRBV7-9; clone_size: many; cdr3_length: 12; j_call: TRBJ2-5; d_call: NA; cdr3_nt: TGTGCCAGCAGCAAAGTCGGAGAGACCCAGTACTTC; cdr3_aa: CASSKVGETQYF
v_call: TRBV28; clone_size: few; cdr3_length: 16; j_call: TRBJ2-7; d_call: TRBD2; cdr3_nt: TGTGCCAGCAGCGTCCTCCGACTAGCGGGAGAGGACGAGCAGTACTTC; cdr3_aa: CASSVLRLAGEDEQYF
v_call: TRBV11-1; clone_size: few; cdr3_length: 18; j_call: TRBJ1-5; d_call: TRBD1; cdr3_nt: TGTGCCAGCAGCTTAGCGAGGGGACAGGGCCATAGCAATCAGCCCCAGCATTTT; cdr3_aa: CASSLARGQGHSNQPQHF
v_call: TRBV6-1; clone_size: few; cdr3_length: 13; j_call: TRBJ1-6; d_call: NA; cdr3_nt: TGTGCCAGCAGCCGGGACAAAGATTCACCCCTCCACTTT; cdr3_aa: CASSRDKDSPLHF
v_call: TRBV2; clone_size: NA; cdr3_length: 17; j_call: TRBJ2-1; d_call: TRBD2; cdr3_nt: TGTGCCAGCAGTAACTCCCGGGAGGGGCCCTCCTACAATGAGCAGTTCTTC; cdr3_aa: CASSNSREGPSYNEQFF
v_call: TRBV7-9; clone_size: NA; cdr3_length: 14; j_call: TRBJ1-6; d_call: NA; cdr3_nt: TGTGACAGCAGCTTAGAGGCGGCCAATTCACCCCTCCACTTT; cdr3_aa: CDSSLEAANSPLHF
v_call: TRBV10-3; clone_size: NA; cdr3_length: 16; j_call: TRBJ2-5; d_call: TRBD2; cdr3_nt: TGTGCCATCAGTCGAGGGACTAGCGGATTACAAGAGACCCAGTACTTC; cdr3_aa: CAISRGTSGLQETQYF
v_call: TRBV11-2; clone_size: NA; cdr3_length: 16; j_call: TRBJ1-1; d_call: TRBD1; cdr3_nt: TGTGCCAGCAGCGAGCCGGGACGGTCGAACAGGGGTGAAGCTTTCTTT; cdr3_aa: CASSEPGRSNRGEAFF
v_call: TRBV12-3/TRBV12-4; clone_size: many; cdr3_length: 13; j_call: TRBJ1-2; d_call: TRBD1; cdr3_nt: TGTGCCAGCACGACAGGGGCCCTCTATGGCTACACCTTC; cdr3_aa: CASTTGALYGYTF
v_call: TRBV10-3; clone_size: NA; cdr3_length: 15; j_call: TRBJ2-5; d_call: TRBD1; cdr3_nt: TGTGCCACGGAGCCTAACAGGGGAAACCAAGAGACCCAGTACTTC; cdr3_aa: CATEPNRGNQETQYF
v_call: TRBV12-3/TRBV12-4; clone_size: NA; cdr3_length: 16; j_call: TRBJ2-5; d_call: NA; cdr3_nt: TGTGCCAGCAGTTTTTCGGTAATAGCGGAGGTAGAGACCCAGTACTTC; cdr3_aa: CASSFSVIAEVETQYF
v_call: TRBV29-1; clone_size: many; cdr3_length: 12; j_call: TRBJ2-7; d_call: NA; cdr3_nt: TGCAGCGTAGACGAACAAGGCTACGAGCAGTACTTC; cdr3_aa: CSVDEQGYEQYF
v_call: TRBV4-1; clone_size: NA; cdr3_length: 12; j_call: TRBJ2-7; d_call: NA; cdr3_nt: TGCGCCAGCAGCCAAGCAGGGGGGGTCCGGTACTTC; cdr3_aa: CASSQAGGVRYF
v_call: TRBV6-1; clone_size: few; cdr3_length: 13; j_call: TRBJ2-3; d_call: NA; cdr3_nt: TGTGCCAGCACCCTGAGGGAGGCAGATACGCAGTATTTT; cdr3_aa: CASTLREADTQYF
v_call: TRBV6-1; clone_size: few; cdr3_length: 15; j_call: TRBJ2-1; d_call: NA; cdr3_nt: TGTGCCAGCAGTGCCCGTACTAGCTCCTACAATGAGCAGTTCTTC; cdr3_aa: CASSARTSSYNEQFF
v_call: TRBV7-2; clone_size: NA; cdr3_length: 13; j_call: TRBJ2-7; d_call: NA; cdr3_nt: TGTGCCAGCAGCTTATTCGGGGGGCTCGAGCAGTACTTC; cdr3_aa: CASSLFGGLEQYF
v_call: TRBV28; clone_size: few; cdr3_length: 15; j_call: TRBJ2-4; d_call: NA; cdr3_nt: TGTGCCAGCAGTTTGGGAATTTTAGCCAAAAACATTCAGTACTTC; cdr3_aa: CASSLGILAKNIQYF
v_call: TRBV11-3; clone_size: few; cdr3_length: 15; j_call: TRBJ2-7; d_call: NA; cdr3_nt: TGTGCCAGCAGCTTAGGCGGGACAGTTCTGTACGAGCAGTACTTC; cdr3_aa: CASSLGGTVLYEQYF
v_call: TRBV12-3/TRBV12-4; clone_size: NA; cdr3_length: 16; j_call: TRBJ2-2; d_call: TRBD1; cdr3_nt: TGTGCCAGCAGTAAGCCACGACAGGGGAGGACCGGGGAGCTGTTTTTT; cdr3_aa: CASSKPRQGRTGELFF
v_call: TRBV11-2; clone_size: NA; cdr3_length: 19; j_call: TRBJ2-6; d_call: NA; cdr3_nt: TGTGCCAGCAGCTTTACGTTTGGGCAGACCCCCTCTGGGGCCAACGTCCTGACTTTC; cdr3_aa: CASSFTFGQTPSGANVLTF
v_call: TRBV12-3/TRBV12-4; clone_size: NA; cdr3_length: 13; j_call: TRBJ1-4; d_call: NA; cdr3_nt: TGTGCCAGCAGTTACTACAGGGTGGAAAAACTGTTTTTT; cdr3_aa: CASSYYRVEKLFF
v_call: TRBV11-1; clone_size: few; cdr3_length: 20; j_call: TRBJ2-3; d_call: NA; cdr3_nt: TGTGCCAGCAGCTCCCCCCACCTAACTCGGAGCGGCTCTAGCACAGATACGCAGTATTTT; cdr3_aa: CASSSPHLTRSGSSTDTQYF
v_call: TRBV10-1; clone_size: few; cdr3_length: 17; j_call: TRBJ2-1; d_call: NA; cdr3_nt: TGCGCCAGCAGTGAGTCTGGTGCGGGAAGCTCCTACAATGAGCAGTTCTTC; cdr3_aa: CASSESGAGSSYNEQFF
v_call: TRBV6-5; clone_size: many; cdr3_length: 15; j_call: TRBJ1-5; d_call: TRBD1; cdr3_nt: TGTGCCAGCAGTTACGACCCGGACAGGGCTCAGCCCCAGCATTTT; cdr3_aa: CASSYDPDRAQPQHF
v_call: TRBV11-2; clone_size: many; cdr3_length: 16; j_call: TRBJ2-2; d_call: TRBD2; cdr3_nt: TGTGCCAGCATCGGGACTAGCGGGAGGGACCCCGGGGAGCTGTTTTTT; cdr3_aa: CASIGTSGRDPGELFF
v_call: TRBV27; clone_size: many; cdr3_length: 15; j_call: TRBJ2-1; d_call: NA; cdr3_nt: TGTGCCAGCAGTTTGGGCCAGGCCCTAAGCAATGAGCAGTTCTTC; cdr3_aa: CASSLGQALSNEQFF
v_call: TRBV12-3/TRBV12-4; clone_size: NA; cdr3_length: 16; j_call: TRBJ2-2; d_call: TRBD1; cdr3_nt: TGTGCCAGCACCCTCAAGGGACAGGCGCGGACCGGGGAGCTGTTTTTT; cdr3_aa: CASTLKGQARTGELFF
v_call: TRBV10-1; clone_size: NA; cdr3_length: 14; j_call: TRBJ2-5; d_call: TRBD1; cdr3_nt: TGCGCCAGCAGTGAGTCGACAGGGAAAGAGACCCAGTACTTC; cdr3_aa: CASSESTGKETQYF
v_call: TRBV28; clone_size: NA; cdr3_length: 13; j_call: TRBJ2-7; d_call: TRBD2; cdr3_nt: TGTGCCAGCAGACCTAGCGGGAGGACCGAGCAGTACTTC; cdr3_aa: CASRPSGRTEQYF
v_call: TRBV6-4; clone_size: few; cdr3_length: 15; j_call: TRBJ2-2; d_call: NA; cdr3_nt: TGTGCCAGCAGTGAGGGCGCTTCGAACACCGGGGAGCTGTTTTTT; cdr3_aa: CASSEGASNTGELFF
v_call: TRBV9; clone_size: few; cdr3_length: 14; j_call: TRBJ2-5; d_call: TRBD2; cdr3_nt: TGTGCCAGCAGCGTAATAAGGGAGGGAGAGACCCAGTACTTC; cdr3_aa: CASSVIREGETQYF
v_call: TRBV7-9; clone_size: NA; cdr3_length: 15; j_call: TRBJ2-2; d_call: NA; cdr3_nt: TGTGCCAGCAGCGCGGGGACCGAACGGGGCGGGGAGCTGTTTTTT; cdr3_aa: CASSAGTERGGELFF
v_call: TRBV20-1; clone_size: many; cdr3_length: 10; j_call: TRBJ1-6; d_call: NA; cdr3_nt: TGCAGTGCTAGTCTGGGACCCCTCCACTTT; cdr3_aa: CSASLGPLHF
v_call: TRBV6-5; clone_size: few; cdr3_length: 15; j_call: TRBJ1-1; d_call: NA; cdr3_nt: TGTGCCAGCAGTTACTCGATGCTCCGGGACACTGAAGCTTTCTTT; cdr3_aa: CASSYSMLRDTEAFF
v_call: TRBV3-1; clone_size: NA; cdr3_length: 14; j_call: TRBJ2-2; d_call: NA; cdr3_nt: TGTGCCAGCAGCCGGTTCAGGGGGGCCGGGGAGCTGTTTTTT; cdr3_aa: CASSRFRGAGELFF
v_call: TRBV5-8; clone_size: many; cdr3_length: 15; j_call: TRBJ2-1; d_call: NA; cdr3_nt: TGTGCCAGCAGCTTGGACCATCAGGGATACAATGAGCAGTTCTTC; cdr3_aa: CASSLDHQGYNEQFF